This T cell receptor beta chain is from a study of blood T cell repertoires in COVID-19. Study context: Acute and convalescent COVID-19 samples came from the United States, Italy and Spain. The analysed material was cDNA or gDNA that came from T cells, B-cell-depleted T cells, or PBMCs.

Authors' processing steps: Reference gene primers were amplified, and this amplification served to estimate nucleated cell counts. Data came from immunoSEQ multiplex PCR; TCRdb stores just in-frame clones and leaves some out. D and trimming come from the DNA, and the V and J calls and clone size come from that table. This table holds some 120,000 clones, about two thirds found once. Sequenced input: peripheral blood. The clonotype was recovered from a human donor with acute or convalescent COVID-19. The donor label of this sample is uncertain.

The DNA of the CDR3 is TGCGCCAGCAGTCGCGGCCCCACAGATACGCAGTATTTT. Protein sequence: CASSRGPTDTQYF. The rearrangement links TRBV5-1 to TRBJ2-3; D is unclear. V was clipped by 5 bases and J by 2 bases, with 9 bases between them. Germline V gene data show CDR1 as SGHRS and CDR2 as YFSETQ. The CDR3 contains 13 residues. The full variable domain, rest sourced from reference TRBV5-1 and TRBJ2-3, is KAGVTQTPRYLIKTRGQQVTLSCSPISGHRSVSWYQQTPGQGLQFLFEYFSETQRNKGNFPGRFSGRQFSNSRSEMNVSTLELGDSALYLCASSRGPTDTQYFGPGTRLTVL.